Shown below are 21 T cell receptor beta chains from a single sample sequenced in a study of blood T cell repertoires in COVID-19. TCRdb's table, derived via immunoSEQ multiplex PCR, lists solely in-frame clones and lacks some. The sample holds almost 200,000 clones, 89% seen once. The sample taken for sequencing was PBMCs or T cells enriched from blood (not recorded which). The receptors derive from a young woman who had recovered from COVID-19.

The chain links TRBV7-9 to TRBJ2-3, with TRBD2 as a possible D gene (5 bases). This CDR3 contains 14 residues. CDR1 and CDR2 from the germline V gene are SEHNR and FQNEAQ (reference sequence). The germline V and J ends were trimmed by 5 bases and 1 base, with 10 bases remaining between them. CDR3 DNA: TGTGCCAGCAGCCCGGGAAGGGGCACAGATACGCAGTATTTT. It specifies CASSPGRGTDTQYF.

V is TRBV19 and J is TRBJ2-3, with TRBD1 identical over 8 bases. Germline CDR1 and CDR2: LNHDA and SQIVND (reference sequence). This CDR3 has 16 residues. V shed 5 bases, J shed 0 bases, and the junction held 7 bases outside the gene matches. CDR3 amino acids: CASSPGQAVSTDTQYF. The CDR3 DNA sequence: TGTGCCAGTAGTCCGGGACAGGCGGTTAGCACAGATACGCAGTATTTT. Based on the CDR3 plus reference TRBV19 and TRBJ2-3, the full variable domain is DGGITQSPKYLFRKEGQNVTLSCEQNLNHDAMYWYRQDPGQGLRLIYYSQIVNDFQKGDIAEGYSVSREKKESFPLTVTSAQKNPTAFYLCASSPGQAVSTDTQYFGPGTRLTVL.

The V and J genes are TRBV19 and TRBJ2-5, with D maybe TRBD1 (6 bases). The germline V gene encodes CDR1 LNHDA and CDR2 SQIVND (reference sequence). This CDR3 contains 13 residues. V was cut by 5 bases and J by 4 bases, with 11 bases left in between. The CDR3 protein is CASSLRRGETQYF. The CDR3 region has the DNA TGTGCCAGTAGTCTCCGCAGGGGAGAGACCCAGTACTTC.

This clone has a single count. The chain uses TRBV13 and TRBJ2-5; D might be TRBD2 (7 bases). Trimming removed 5 bases at V and 5 bases at J, with 18 bases between. CDR3 length: 15 amino acids. CDR1 PRHDT and CDR2 FYEKMQ come from the germline V gene (reference sequence). CDR3 DNA: TGTGCCAGCAGCCTCCGGACAGCGGGGTCGGAGACCCAGTACTTC. Translation gives CASSLRTAGSETQYF.

The chain employs TRBV19 and TRBJ1-5; TRBD1 matches at 7 bases. Trimming at V came to 8 bases and at J to 5 bases, leaving 12 bases not matched to a gene. Germline V CDR1 and CDR2: LNHDA, SQIVND (reference sequence). CDR3 size: 15 residues. The CDR3 region has the DNA TGTGCCAGTCGGATTCAGGGGGGTAATGATCAGCCCCAGCATTTT. It is translated as CASRIQGGNDQPQHF.

This rearrangement joins TRBV3-1 (or the pseudogene TRBV3-2) to TRBJ2-7; TRBD2 is a possible D gene (6 bases). Germline V lookup: CDR1 LGHDT, CDR2 YNNKEL (reference sequence). The CDR3 has 15 residues. Between the trimmed V and J ends, which lost 4 bases and 0 bases, there was a span of 13 bases. This chain's CDR3 is CASSLLATPSYEQYF. CDR3 DNA: TGTGCCAGCAGCCTTCTAGCGACCCCCTCCTACGAGCAGTACTTC.

This sequence joins TRBV9 and TRBJ2-7, with D maybe TRBD2 (5 bases). Germline-derived CDR1 and CDR2 are SGDLS and YYNGEE. V lost 0 bases and J lost 6, with 13 bases in between. The CDR3 is 14 amino acids. CDR3 amino acids: CASSVDLRGSEQYF. In DNA form, the CDR3 reads TGTGCCAGCAGCGTAGATCTCCGGGGAAGCGAGCAGTACTTC.

This chain uses TRBV6-4 with TRBJ2-7; tentative D call: TRBD2 (5 bases). The V end lost 2 bases, the J end lost 0 bases, and 14 bases lay between the germline ends. The germline gives CDR1 MRHNA, CDR2 SNTAGT. CDR3 length: 16 residues. CDR3 sequence: CASSDLPGNISYEQYF. The DNA for the CDR3 is TGTGCCAGCAGTGACCTCCCCGGGAACATCTCCTACGAGCAGTACTTC.

The V and J genes are TRBV24-1 and TRBJ1-1; possible D gene TRBD1, 6 bases. Looked up from germline, CDR1 is KGHDR and CDR2 is SFDVKD. This CDR3 comprises 19 residues. Trimming removed 2 bases at V and 0 bases at J, with 21 bases between. CDR3 protein: CATSDSDRTAPLMNTEAFF. CDR3 nucleotides: TGTGCCACCAGTGATTCCGACAGGACAGCTCCACTTATGAACACTGAAGCTTTCTTT.

A note on this clone: Within the sample, other DNA sequences also encode this same CDR3. The chain employs TRBV5-1 and TRBJ2-7; TRBD2 matches 7 bases. The germline V gene has CDR1 SGHRS and CDR2 YFSETQ. CDR3 length: 15 amino acids. The V segment lost 0 bases and the J segment 3 bases; nucleotides outside the gene matches: 6. The CDR3 spells CASSLGSGGVYEQYF. The DNA of the CDR3 is TGCGCCAGCAGCTTGGGGTCGGGGGGAGTCTACGAGCAGTACTTC.

The V call is TRBV9, the J call TRBJ1-1, with a weak D call TRBD1 (5 bases). The germline V gene has CDR1 SGDLS and CDR2 YYNGEE. There are 13 residues in the CDR3. Trimming removed 3 bases at V and 4 bases at J, with 10 bases between. This chain's CDR3 is CASSAQGATEAFF. CDR3 DNA sequence: TGTGCCAGCAGCGCACAAGGGGCCACTGAAGCTTTCTTT.

The chain couples TRBV2 to TRBJ1-2, with D unresolved. Germline CDR1 reads SNHLY; CDR2 reads FYNNEI. Trimming pared 2 bases from V and 5 bases from J, leaving 12 bases between. The length of the CDR3 is 14 residues. As DNA, the CDR3 is TGTGCCAGCAGTGAATCCGTAGCAGCGTATGGCTACACCTTC. This encodes CASSESVAAYGYTF.

The rearrangement links TRBV19 to TRBJ1-1; D gene uncertain. The V gene lost 8 bases and the J gene lost 11 bases, with 18 bases spanning the gap. The CDR3 totals 12 residues. The germline CDR1 and CDR2 sequences are LNHDA and SQIVND (reference sequence). This chain's CDR3 is CASATGHLEAFF. CDR3 nucleotide sequence: TGTGCCAGTGCCACGGGTCATCTTGAGGCTTTCTTT.

The gene calls are TRBV6-5 and TRBJ1-2; D may be TRBD1 (5 bases). This CDR3 region has 12 residues. Germline values: CDR1 MNHEY, CDR2 SVGAGI. Trimming stripped 8 bases from V and 7 bases from J, with 14 bases between. In DNA, the CDR3 is TGTGCCAGCCGGGGGGTTTCCAGTGGCTACACCTTC. This codes for CASRGVSSGYTF.

The V and J genes are TRBV24-1 and TRBJ1-2; D is possibly TRBD1 (6 bases). Per germline, CDR1 KGHDR and CDR2 SFDVKD. Trimming removed 11 bases at V and 5 bases at J, with 23 bases between. The CDR3 runs 15 residues. As DNA, the CDR3 is TGTGCCAATCGCCCGTTCGTGACAGGATCTTATGGCTACACCTTC. Its translation: CANRPFVTGSYGYTF.

The rearrangement links TRBV7-9 to TRBJ2-3, with 7 bases that match TRBD2. After removal of 5 bases from V and 6 bases from J, the junction contained 14 bases not matched to a gene. CDR3 length: 16 residues. Germline V CDR1 and CDR2: SEHNR, FQNEAQ (reference sequence). CDR3 sequence (DNA): TGTGCCAGCAGCCCCCGGTTCGGGGAGGGCGGGGATACGCAGTATTTT. Its translation: CASSPRFGEGGDTQYF.

The chain links TRBV27 to TRBJ1-2; D is undetermined. This CDR3 spans 15 amino acids. Trimming shortened V by 4 bases and J by 0 bases, and 12 bases separated the two germline ends. Germline V gene sequence: CDR1 MNHEY, CDR2 SMNVEV (reference sequence). The CDR3 loop is CASSSHIAPNYGYTF. CDR3 nucleotide sequence: TGTGCCAGCAGTTCTCACATCGCCCCTAACTATGGCTACACCTTC.

The chain combines TRBV12-3 or TRBV12-4 with TRBJ1-1; 7 bases match TRBD1. The CDR3 runs 12 residues. With V trimmed by 6 bases and J by 8 bases, 6 bases remained unmatched. The CDR3 DNA reads TGTGCCAGCAGGCTAGGGACAGAAGAAGCTTTCTTT. It codes for CASRLGTEEAFF.

This clone was observed a handful of times. The J gene is TRBJ1-4, the V gene TRBV18; TRBD1 agrees at 10 bases. V gave up 8 bases and J gave up 4 bases; unmatched junction bases: 4. The CDR3 runs to 14 residues. The V gene's germline CDR1 is KGHSH and CDR2 LQKENI. The CDR3 DNA follows: TGTGCCAGCCACCGGGACAGGGGTAATGAAAAACTGTTTTTT. It encodes CASHRDRGNEKLFF.

This chain joins TRBV5-1 and TRBJ2-7; a possible D gene is TRBD2 (5 bases). Deletions cut 1 base from V and 9 bases from J, with 23 bases between. The CDR3 consists of 16 residues. CDR1 is SGHRS and CDR2 is YFSETQ in the germline V gene. The CDR3 is CASSLYSADSDTRQYF. CDR3 nucleotide sequence: TGCGCCAGCAGCTTGTATTCGGCGGACTCAGATACGAGGCAGTACTTC.

This clone was seen a single time. V and J are TRBV30 and TRBJ1-3; the D is unclear. This CDR3 comprises 16 residues. Per germline, CDR1 GTSNPN and CDR2 SVGIG (reference sequence). V was clipped by 0 bases and J by 7 bases, with 19 bases between them. CDR3 nucleotides: TGTGCCTGGAGTGTAGGAGGACTCCTCCTGGGGAACACCATATATTTT. The encoded protein is CAWSVGGLLLGNTIYF.